The 20 T cell receptor beta chains presented below share a single source sample, sequenced in a study of cytomegalovirus exposure and HLA in healthy donors. A multiplex PCR was run with 60 Vbeta primers and 13 Jbeta primers. Sequencing was performed with immunoSEQ multiplex PCR; in TCRdb, only in-frame clones are kept and a portion is missing. The sample yields about 93,000 clones, over 65% seen once. Sequenced material: PBMCs. The receptors here all came from a man aged 45-65 years in good health and CMV-seronegative.

J is TRBJ2-7 and V is TRBV5-4, with 11 bases matching TRBD2. CDR3 length: 15 residues. V shed 7 bases, J shed 3 bases, and the junction held 9 bases outside the gene matches. The germline gives CDR1 SGHNT, CDR2 YYREEE (reference sequence). The CDR3 region is CASGPWGTSGYEQYF. The CDR3, as DNA: TGTGCCAGCGGACCCTGGGGGACTAGCGGCTACGAGCAGTACTTC.

The V and J genes are TRBV5-4 and TRBJ2-5; D is unresolved. Germline V gives CDR1 SGHNT, CDR2 YYREEE (reference sequence). Trimming took off 5 bases at V and 4 bases at J, with 6 bases between the two ends. The CDR3 is 11 amino acids. The CDR3 sequence: CASRYRETQYF. In nucleotides, the CDR3 is TGTGCCAGCAGATACAGAGAGACCCAGTACTTC.

The count of this clone is one. V usage is TRBV6-5 and J usage is TRBJ2-5; D unclear. The CDR3 runs to 12 residues. V shed 4 bases and J shed 1 base, with 4 bases lying between them. Germline V gives CDR1 MNHEY, CDR2 SVGAGI. The CDR3 region has the DNA TGTGCCAGCAGTTGGAGCCAAGAGACCCAGTACTTC. This codes for CASSWSQETQYF.

The chain uses TRBV12-5 and TRBJ1-2; a possible D gene is TRBD1 (6 bases). Trimming removed 1 base from V and 8 bases from J, with 11 bases in between. The CDR3 runs 13 residues. In germline, CDR1 is LGHNT, CDR2 FRNRAP. The CDR3 reads CASGLGDTVGYTF. CDR3 nucleotide sequence: TGTGCTAGTGGTTTGGGGGACACCGTGGGCTACACCTTC.

V and J are TRBV30 and TRBJ1-1; 7 nucleotides agree with TRBD1. V was pared by 2 bases and J by 0 bases, with 3 bases of the junction left unmatched. The V gene's germline CDR1 is GTSNPN and CDR2 SVGIG (reference sequence). The CDR3 loop spans 14 amino acids. This CDR3 is CAWSRGQMNTEAFF. In DNA form, the CDR3 reads TGTGCCTGGAGTCGGGGACAGATGAACACTGAAGCTTTCTTT.

The chain is built from TRBV6-6 and TRBJ2-3; D is possibly TRBD1 (6 bases). Germline V lookup: CDR1 MNHNY, CDR2 SVGAGI (reference sequence). This CDR3 spans 15 amino acids. The V and J ends lost 2 bases and 3 bases respectively, with 12 bases between them. DNA of the CDR3: TGTGCCAGCAGTTACAGGACAGTCAATACAGATACGCAGTATTTT. Its translation: CASSYRTVNTDTQYF.

This clone was observed a few times. The gene calls are TRBV11-1 and TRBJ2-5, with a tentative D call TRBD1 (7 bases). The CDR3 length is 13 residues. Trimming stripped 5 bases from V and 5 bases from J, with 12 bases between. CDR1 SGHAT and CDR2 FQDESV come from the germline V gene (reference sequence). The CDR3 protein is CASSLRGRETQYF. Here the CDR3 DNA reads TGTGCCAGCAGCCTCAGGGGGAGGGAGACCCAGTACTTC.

This clone was recorded only once. The chain combines TRBV29-1 with TRBJ2-1, with D possibly TRBD1 on 6 matching bases. Germline V gene lookup returns CDR1 SQVTM and CDR2 ANQGSEA. The length of the CDR3 is 13 residues. V lost 0 bases and J lost 8, with 11 bases in between. Here the CDR3 reads CSVEDRNRDEQFF. The CDR3 DNA follows: TGCAGCGTTGAAGATCGGAACAGGGATGAGCAGTTCTTC.

This clone occurred a few times. CDR3 amino acids: CASSRDRGYEQYF. The CDR3 DNA sequence: TGTGCCAGCAGCCGGGACAGGGGGTACGAGCAGTACTTC. The chain combines TRBV7-2 with TRBJ2-5; TRBD1 agrees at 11 bases. The assigned J gene may be wrong: the sequence end matches TRBJ2-7 better. The CDR3 length is 13 residues. The V gene's germline CDR1 is SGHTA and CDR2 FQGNSA.

The sample holds a few counts of this clone. This sequence joins TRBV6-6 and TRBJ1-1; weak D call: TRBD1 (6 bases). This CDR3 region has 13 residues. Germline loops: CDR1 MNHNY, CDR2 SVGAGI (reference sequence). Trimming shortened V by 6 bases and J by 1 base, and 9 bases separated the two germline ends. The CDR3 here is CASRVGANTEAFF. The CDR3 bases are TGTGCCAGCAGGGTGGGGGCGAACACTGAAGCTTTCTTT.

Points on this clone: Since no conserved phenylalanine or tryptophan closes the CDR3, a read error is the likely cause. The chain combines TRBV18 with TRBJ1-5, with TRBD1 identical over 8 bases. V lost 3 bases, J lost 7 bases, and 2 bases stayed unmatched. The length of the CDR3 is 13 residues. Looked up from germline, CDR1 is KGHSH and CDR2 is LQKENI. CDR3 protein: CASSPDRGQPQHL. CDR3 DNA: TGTGCCAGCTCACCCGACAGGGGCCAGCCCCAGCATCTT.

This clone was detected a few times. This sequence joins TRBV19 and TRBJ1-1; 7 positions match TRBD1. The CDR3 extends over 15 amino acids. After removal of 5 bases from V and 2 bases from J, the junction contained 8 bases not matched to a gene. Per germline, CDR1 LNHDA and CDR2 SQIVND (reference sequence). As DNA, the CDR3 is TGTGCCAGTAGTGTCCGGGACAGCTTAAACACTGAAGCTTTCTTT. Its translation is CASSVRDSLNTEAFF.

The V gene is TRBV27, the J gene TRBJ2-7; a weak D match, TRBD1 (6 bases). The CDR3 is 14 amino acids. CDR1 and CDR2 from the germline V gene are MNHEY and SMNVEV (reference sequence). Between the trimmed V and J ends, which lost 6 bases and 7 bases, there was a span of 19 bases. The CDR3 region is CASRRIQGIREQYF. In DNA form, the CDR3 reads TGTGCCAGCAGACGCATACAGGGTATTAGGGAGCAGTACTTC.

The CDR3 DNA is TGTGCCACCAGCAGAGGGGACAACGGGGAGCTGTTTTTT. Protein: CATSRGDNGELFF. The rearrangement links TRBV15 to TRBJ2-2; D possibly corresponds to TRBD1 (6 bases). Germline V CDR1 and CDR2: LNHNV, YYDKDF (reference sequence). The CDR3 sequence is 13 residues long. V lost 1 base and J lost 7, with 7 bases in between.

In this sample, this clone turned up a few times. In DNA, the CDR3 is TGTGCCAGCAGCTCCGGTTCTGGGGCCAACGTCCTGACTTTC. This sequence encodes CASSSGSGANVLTF. The gene calls are TRBV7-9 and TRBJ2-6; D gene ambiguous. This CDR3 is built from 14 residues. Looked up from germline, CDR1 is SEHNR and CDR2 is FQNEAQ (reference sequence). Trimming stripped 4 bases from V and 1 base from J, with 5 bases between.

The chain combines TRBV29-1 with TRBJ1-1; maybe TRBD1 (5 bases). The V end lost 5 bases, the J end lost 6 bases, and 10 bases lay between the germline ends. Looked up from germline, CDR1 is SQVTM and CDR2 is ANQGSEA. There are 11 residues in the CDR3. The CDR3 protein is CSVHKGPEAFF. The DNA of the CDR3 is TGCAGCGTTCATAAGGGGCCTGAAGCTTTCTTT.

Regarding this clone: Germline is not matched at one junction end, which may reflect a read error. The chain employs TRBV7-2 and TRBJ2-1; 9 bases match TRBD2. Germline V lookup: CDR1 SGHTA, CDR2 FQGNSA. The CDR3 spans 18 residues. CDR3 amino acids: CASSSRTSVRRGYSEQFF. The CDR3 region has the DNA TGTGCCAGCAGCTCAAGGACTAGCGTAAGGAGGGGCTACAGTGAGCAGTTCTTC.

This clone was counted a few times. This chain joins TRBV10-2 and TRBJ2-1; 10 nucleotides match TRBD2. This CDR3 has 15 amino acids. V gave up 3 bases and J gave up 8 bases; unmatched junction bases: 7. Per the germline V gene, CDR1 is WSHSY and CDR2 is SAAADI. Written as DNA, the CDR3 is TGCGCCAGCAGTGATGGACTAGCGGATGGAGATGAGCAGTTCTTC. It specifies CASSDGLADGDEQFF.

This rearrangement joins TRBV6-5 to TRBJ2-7; 9 positions agree with TRBD1. The CDR3 loop spans 15 amino acids. The germline CDR1 and CDR2 sequences are MNHEY and SVGAGI. V gave up 6 bases and J gave up 2 bases; unmatched junction bases: 8. CDR3 sequence: CASRAGTGNAYEQYF. CDR3 coding DNA: TGTGCCAGCAGGGCCGGGACAGGGAACGCCTACGAGCAGTACTTC.

This clone has only one observation. The chain combines TRBV7-9 with TRBJ1-2; possibly TRBD1 for D (5 bases). The CDR3 has 14 residues. Trimming left V 4 bases short and J 4 bases short, with 13 bases between. Germline loops: CDR1 SEHNR, CDR2 FQNEAQ (reference sequence). As DNA, the CDR3 is TGTGCCAGCAGCTGGGCAGGAAGGGGCTATGGCTACACCTTC. This translates into CASSWAGRGYGYTF.